This TCR beta chain was captured by sequencing in a study of blood T cell repertoires in COVID-19. Study background: PBMCs, B-cell-depleted T cells, or T cells were the source of the cDNA or gDNA that made up the material.

This table comes from immunoSEQ multiplex PCR, and its TCRdb copy is limited to in-frame clones, with some not included. The table has about 430,000 clones, roughly 90% seen once. CDR1 is SGHTA, CDR2 FQGNSA, per germline. This CDR3 is built from 14 residues. The V gene end was trimmed by 8 bases and the J gene end by 0 bases; junction bases not matched to a gene: 3. The rearrangement links TRBV7-2 to TRBJ2-1; 8 bases fit TRBD2. This TCR came from a woman aged 25 to 39 with acute COVID-19. Material for sequencing was PBMCs or T cells enriched from blood (not recorded which). The CDR3: CASGRGGSYNEQFF. The CDR3 DNA follows: TGTGCCAGCGGTCGGGGGGGCTCCTACAATGAGCAGTTCTTC.